These T cell receptor beta chains were read from a single sample in a study of T cells in Graves' hyperthyroidism and ophthalmopathy. TCRdb ran MiXCR on the multiplex PCR reads and lists one entry per CDR3 protein. Of roughly 420,000 distinct CDR3 sequences listed, 15% to 18% were seen once; the top ten hold approximately 7.5%. Sequenced material: blood. These receptors originate from a woman aged 18-29 years with Graves' hyperthyroidism. Each CDR3 is given with its conserved first and last residue. Fields, in order: V gene, J gene, CDR3 protein.

v_call: TRBV18; j_call: TRBJ2-5; cdr3_aa: CASSGGAETQYF
v_call: TRBV14; j_call: TRBJ2-3; cdr3_aa: CASSLAGVRYTQYF
v_call: TRBV18; j_call: TRBJ2-6; cdr3_aa: CASSPTGTATSGANVLTF
v_call: TRBV28; j_call: TRBJ1-3; cdr3_aa: CASSFHPSRAGSVRNTIYF
v_call: TRBV20-1; j_call: TRBJ2-5; cdr3_aa: CSASGGLRETQYF
v_call: TRBV7-6; j_call: TRBJ1-2; cdr3_aa: CASSSGTAFGYTF
v_call: TRBV9; j_call: TRBJ1-3; cdr3_aa: CASSVEETPFGGNTIYF
v_call: TRBV5-1; j_call: TRBJ1-2; cdr3_aa: CASSLGDRGSWDGYTF
v_call: TRBV7-2; j_call: TRBJ2-5; cdr3_aa: CASSLGSQAETQYF
v_call: TRBV2; j_call: TRBJ2-7; cdr3_aa: CVSSFQGNSYEQYF
v_call: TRBV13; j_call: TRBJ2-3; cdr3_aa: CASSLDGGDSTDTQYF
v_call: TRBV10-3; j_call: TRBJ1-1; cdr3_aa: CAISVFPGENTEAFF
v_call: TRBV11-3; j_call: TRBJ2-7; cdr3_aa: CASSPHHPGGYEQYF
v_call: TRBV12-3/TRBV12-4; j_call: TRBJ1-5; cdr3_aa: CASSPGQGMMSNHPQHF
v_call: TRBV7-2; j_call: TRBJ2-5; cdr3_aa: CASAGRYQETQYF
v_call: TRBV12-3/TRBV12-4; j_call: TRBJ1-6; cdr3_aa: CASSLRVNSPLHF
v_call: TRBV2; j_call: TRBJ1-2; cdr3_aa: CASSRGQGKGYTF
v_call: TRBV10-3; j_call: TRBJ2-3; cdr3_aa: CAISASGDNTDTQYF
v_call: TRBV7-6; j_call: TRBJ2-5; cdr3_aa: CASSFGPGETQYF
v_call: TRBV7-8; j_call: TRBJ1-5; cdr3_aa: CASSFLGLNQPQHF
v_call: TRBV11-3; j_call: TRBJ1-1; cdr3_aa: CASGFGGKGAFF
v_call: TRBV6-1; j_call: TRBJ2-5; cdr3_aa: CASISEWEGMEETQYF
v_call: TRBV19; j_call: TRBJ2-7; cdr3_aa: CASSSWDTRYEQYF